This is a list of T cell receptor beta chains from one sample in a study of blood T cell repertoires in COVID-19. Clones were read by immunoSEQ multiplex PCR, and TCRdb kept only the in-frame ones, dropping some. This sample has about 64,000 clones, with about 88% found just once. The source material was PBMCs or T cells enriched from blood (not recorded which). These receptors were taken from a woman aged 35 to 49 who had recovered from COVID-19. CDR3s include the opening cysteine and the closing phenylalanine or tryptophan. D genes are given only for firm matches. Size values are once, few and many counts, or a class for expanded clones, and some rows have none.

clone_size	j_call	v_call	cdr3_length	d_call	cdr3_aa	cdr3_nt
NA	TRBJ2-3	TRBV27	16	TRBD2	CASSPVAGESTDTQYF	TGTGCCAGCAGTCCGGTAGCGGGGGAGAGCACAGATACGCAGTATTTT
NA	TRBJ1-2	TRBV2	12	NA	CASSENTYGYTF	TGTGCCAGCAGTGAAAACACCTATGGCTACACCTTC
NA	TRBJ1-2	TRBV13	13	TRBD1	CASSSKTGGGYTF	TGTGCCAGCAGCTCCAAGACAGGGGGTGGCTACACCTTC
NA	TRBJ1-6	TRBV5-4	14	NA	CASSLVADDSPLHF	TGTGCCAGCAGCTTGGTGGCGGATGATTCACCCCTCCACTTT
once	TRBJ2-7	TRBV7-9	13	NA	CASSPGDDRSQYF	TGTGCCAGCAGCCCTGGGGACGACAGGTCGCAGTACTTC
NA	TRBJ2-3	TRBV4-1	18	TRBD1	CASSQGWGPGQTTDTQYF	TGCGCCAGCAGCCAAGGATGGGGACCGGGACAGACCACAGATACGCAGTATTTT
NA	TRBJ1-3	TRBV3-1/TRBV3-2	16	NA	CASSRETGISGNTIYF	TGTGCCAGCAGCCGTGAGACAGGTATCTCTGGAAACACCATATATTTT
NA	TRBJ1-6	TRBV9	14	NA	CASSVGRLYSPLHF	TGTGCCAGCAGCGTAGGCAGGTTATATTCACCCCTCCACTTT
NA	TRBJ2-2	TRBV11-2	16	TRBD1	CASSWTRGQGAGELFF	TGTGCCAGCAGCTGGACCCGCGGGCAGGGGGCCGGGGAGCTGTTTTTT
NA	TRBJ2-1	TRBV29-1	17	NA	CSVEDGSPYSSYNEQFF	TGCAGCGTTGAAGATGGTAGCCCATATAGCTCCTACAATGAGCAGTTCTTC
NA	TRBJ2-1	TRBV6-5	15	TRBD2	CASSYSQRGGVEQFF	TGTGCCAGCAGTTACTCGCAGCGGGGGGGCGTTGAGCAGTTCTTC
NA	TRBJ2-7	TRBV7-6	11	NA	CASSARFEQYF	TGTGCCAGCAGCGCCCGGTTCGAGCAGTACTTC
few	TRBJ2-7	TRBV29-1	15	TRBD1	CSVDCGSLTGEFDCF	TGCAGCGTTGACTGCGGCTCCCTTACAGGGGAGTTTGATTGCTTC
few	TRBJ1-2	TRBV6-5	16	TRBD1	CASSYVTGTGTYGYTF	TGTGCCAGCAGTTACGTAACCGGGACAGGTACCTATGGCTACACCTTC
NA	TRBJ1-2	TRBV11-2	13	TRBD1	CASSPTGVYGYTF	TGTGCCAGCAGCCCTACAGGGGTCTATGGCTACACCTTC
NA	TRBJ1-5	TRBV15	18	NA	CATSSRLEQGWGNQPQHF	TGTGCCACCAGCTCACGTCTAGAACAGGGCTGGGGCAATCAGCCCCAGCATTTT
NA	TRBJ2-3	TRBV2	17	TRBD2	CASSENLPGGLGDTQYF	TGTGCCAGCAGTGAAAATCTGCCGGGGGGTCTGGGGGATACGCAGTATTTT
NA	TRBJ2-7	TRBV5-6	14	TRBD2	CASSLTGGPYEQYF	TGTGCCAGCAGCTTAACGGGGGGGCCATACGAGCAGTACTTC
NA	TRBJ1-1	TRBV25-1	13	NA	CASSGGVFTEAFF	TGTGCCAGCAGTGGCGGGGTATTCACTGAAGCTTTCTTT
NA	TRBJ2-7	TRBV7-3	17	NA	CASSLNLPGQGTYEQYF	TGTGCCAGCAGCTTAAACCTCCCTGGGCAGGGAACCTACGAGCAGTACTTC
NA	TRBJ1-1	TRBV3-1/TRBV3-2	12	NA	CASSQGESEAFF	TGTGCCAGCAGCCAAGGGGAGTCTGAAGCTTTCTTT
NA	TRBJ1-2	TRBV6-6	15	TRBD1	CASKNDGQGAIGYTF	TGTGCCAGCAAGAACGACGGACAGGGGGCCATTGGCTACACCTTC
once	TRBJ2-7	TRBV6-5	16	TRBD2	CASSYGTSGGGIEQYF	TGTGCCAGCAGTTACGGGACTAGCGGGGGAGGTATCGAGCAGTACTTC
NA	TRBJ1-5	TRBV7-8	20	TRBD1	CASSLVRAGQGRYSNQPQHF	TGTGCCAGCAGCTTAGTCCGTGCCGGACAGGGCCGTTATAGCAATCAGCCCCAGCATTTT
NA	TRBJ2-5	TRBV19	15	NA	CASSIGGVLGETQYF	TGTGCCAGTAGTATAGGGGGGGTTTTGGGAGAGACCCAGTACTTC
NA	TRBJ2-7	TRBV27	14	NA	CASSLPGHGYEQYF	TGTGCCAGCAGTTTACCGGGACATGGCTACGAGCAGTACTTC
NA	TRBJ2-2	TRBV10-3	16	TRBD2	CAISGGTSGGTGELFF	TGTGCCATCAGTGGTGGGACTAGCGGGGGAACGGGGGAGCTGTTTTTT
NA	TRBJ1-1	TRBV19	15	TRBD1	CASSILGQGELEAFF	TGTGCCAGTAGTATCCTGGGGCAGGGGGAACTTGAAGCTTTCTTT
NA	TRBJ1-5	TRBV9	15	TRBD1	CASSVGQGRDQPQHF	TGTGCCAGCAGCGTAGGACAGGGAAGGGATCAGCCCCAGCATTTT
few	TRBJ1-1	TRBV7-3	18	TRBD1	CASSPDGWIGTARAEAFF	TGTGCCAGCAGCCCAGATGGGTGGATAGGGACAGCGAGGGCTGAAGCTTTCTTT
once	TRBJ2-7	TRBV7-8	17	TRBD2	CASSTKEGLAGSSEQYF	TGTGCCAGCAGCACAAAAGAGGGGCTAGCGGGGTCCAGCGAGCAGTACTTC
NA	TRBJ1-5	TRBV12-5	12	NA	CASQGSNQPQHF	TGTGCTAGCCAGGGTAGCAATCAGCCCCAGCATTTT
NA	TRBJ2-1	TRBV20-1	11	NA	CSAEDTGEQFF	TGCAGTGCTGAGGACACCGGAGAGCAGTTCTTC
NA	TRBJ2-2	TRBV4-1	15	NA	CASSQTGENTGELFF	TGCGCCAGCAGCCAAACAGGCGAGAACACCGGGGAGCTGTTTTTT
few	TRBJ1-5	TRBV5-4	13	NA	CASSFGGDQPQHF	TGTGCCAGCAGCTTCGGGGGGGATCAGCCCCAGCATTTT
NA	TRBJ1-2	TRBV7-8	18	NA	CASSLVRRGGGTVYGYTF	TGTGCCAGCAGCTTAGTACGCCGGGGGGGAGGAACTGTCTATGGCTACACCTTC
NA	TRBJ1-2	TRBV28	13	NA	CASSRNRGYGYTF	TGTGCCAGCAGCCGAAACCGGGGCTATGGCTACACCTTC
NA	TRBJ2-5	TRBV4-1	15	TRBD2	CASRRSRGDQETQYF	TGCGCCAGCAGACGGTCTCGGGGGGACCAAGAGACCCAGTACTTC
NA	TRBJ1-2	TRBV7-6	13	NA	CASSLPGVDGYTF	TGTGCCAGCAGCTTACCGGGTGTTGATGGCTACACCTTC
few	TRBJ1-4	TRBV7-9	13	NA	CAGLSWSGEKLFF	TGTGCCGGCTTGAGTTGGTCAGGTGAAAAACTGTTTTTT
NA	TRBJ1-1	TRBV13	13	NA	CASSLALGRVAFF	TGTGCCAGCAGCTTAGCCCTGGGCAGGGTAGCTTTCTTT
once	TRBJ1-2	TRBV24-1	16	TRBD1	CATSDPGTGEGYGYTF	TGTGCCACCAGTGATCCCGGGACAGGGGAAGGCTATGGCTACACCTTC
once	TRBJ2-5	TRBV3-1/TRBV3-2	14	NA	CASSQVSAGETQYF	TGTGCCAGCAGCCAAGTATCCGCGGGAGAGACCCAGTACTTC
NA	TRBJ2-3	TRBV10-3	14	TRBD1	CAISVGRGTDTQYF	TGTGCCATCAGTGTTGGCAGGGGGACAGATACGCAGTATTTT
NA	TRBJ1-2	TRBV5-1	14	TRBD1	CASSLDRANYGYTF	TGCGCCAGCAGCCTTGACAGGGCGAACTATGGCTACACCTTC
NA	TRBJ2-7	TRBV4-2	15	TRBD2	CASSQARGGAYEQYF	TGTGCCAGCAGCCAAGCGCGCGGGGGGGCCTACGAGCAGTACTTC
few	TRBJ1-6	TRBV3-1/TRBV3-2	12	NA	CASSLGASPLHF	TGTGCCAGCAGCCTGGGGGCCTCACCCCTCCACTTT
few	TRBJ2-3	TRBV24-1	11	NA	CATRTSDTQYF	TGTGCCACCAGGACTTCTGATACGCAGTATTTT
NA	TRBJ1-1	TRBV3-1/TRBV3-2	13	NA	CASSQFEGTEAFF	TGTGCCAGCAGCCAGTTCGAGGGCACTGAAGCTTTCTTT
NA	TRBJ2-6	TRBV27	18	TRBD1	CASSQGTGSGGGANVLTF	TGTGCCAGCAGTCAAGGGACAGGGAGTGGAGGTGGGGCCAACGTCCTGACTTTC
NA	TRBJ1-1	TRBV4-1	15	NA	CASSQETGFGTEAFF	TGCGCCAGCAGCCAAGAAACAGGGTTTGGCACTGAAGCTTTCTTT
NA	TRBJ2-3	TRBV5-1	14	NA	CASSLPGGTDTQYF	TGCGCCAGCAGCTTGCCGGGGGGCACAGATACGCAGTATTTT